A selection of T cell receptor beta chains follows, all from one sample in a study of blood T cell repertoires in COVID-19. Method: immunoSEQ multiplex PCR; TCRdb's copy keeps in-frame clones and lacks some. The repertoire has some 200,000 clones, approximately 82% of them found once; the top ten carry roughly 12%. The sequenced sample was peripheral blood. The receptors derive from a woman aged 40 to 49 with acute or convalescent COVID-19. Both conserved end residues are part of each CDR3. The D gene is left open where the match is weak. Clone size is shown for a subset of rows, as once, few, many or a class of expanded clone.

size,D,length,J,V,CDR3,DNA
.,TRBD2,12,TRBJ2-7,TRBV5-1,CASSRDYLGQYF,TGCGCCAGCAGCCGGGACTATCTCGGGCAGTACTTC
.,.,13,TRBJ2-7,TRBV19,CASSPSVRFEQYF,TGTGCCAGTAGTCCCTCCGTTCGTTTCGAGCAGTACTTC
.,.,14,TRBJ2-3,TRBV5-4,CASSLGQSTDTQYF,TGTGCCAGCAGCCTAGGACAGTCCACAGATACGCAGTATTTT
.,.,14,TRBJ2-7,TRBV12-5,CASALQGGDYEQYF,TGTGCTAGTGCTTTGCAGGGTGGTGACTACGAGCAGTACTTC
.,.,11,TRBJ2-3,TRBV10-1,CASSGQTTQYF,TGCGCCAGCAGTGGACAGACTACGCAGTATTTT
.,TRBD2,15,TRBJ2-3,TRBV24-1,CATSGREGLTDTQYF,TGTGCCACCAGTGGTCGGGAGGGTCTCACAGATACGCAGTATTTT
.,TRBD1,15,TRBJ1-6,TRBV27,CASSLGDRGNSPLHF,TGTGCCAGCAGCCTAGGGGACAGGGGGAATTCACCCCTCCACTTT
.,TRBD1,12,TRBJ1-4,TRBV19,CASSPRGQRVAF,TGTGCCAGTAGCCCCAGGGGGCAACGGGTAGCCTTT
.,TRBD2,17,TRBJ2-1,TRBV7-2,CASSLGGAGGSYNEQFF,TGTGCCAGCAGCTTAGGTGGGGCGGGAGGATCCTACAATGAGCAGTTCTTC
few,TRBD1,15,TRBJ1-2,TRBV3-1/TRBV3-2,CASSPGQGGYYGYTF,TGTGCCAGCAGCCCCGGACAGGGCGGATACTATGGCTACACCTTC
.,TRBD1,14,TRBJ1-2,TRBV9,CASSAMTGGGGYTF,TGTGCCAGCAGCGCCATGACAGGGGGCGGGGGCTACACCTTC
.,.,12,TRBJ2-7,TRBV24-1,CATSNRDYEQYF,TGTGCCACCAGTAACAGGGACTACGAGCAGTACTTC
.,TRBD2,17,TRBJ2-1,TRBV4-3,CASSPAKTSGRDNEQFF,TGCGCCAGCAGCCCCGCTAAGACTAGCGGGAGGGACAATGAGCAGTTCTTC
few,TRBD1,13,TRBJ1-2,TRBV30,CAWSVDRGYGYTF,TGTGCCTGGAGTGTAGACAGGGGGTATGGCTACACCTTC
.,.,15,TRBJ2-1,TRBV7-2,CASSYRGLGYNEQFF,TGTGCCAGCAGCTACCGGGGTTTAGGCTACAATGAGCAGTTCTTC
few,.,13,TRBJ2-5,TRBV14,CASSTGTWETQYF,TGTGCCAGCAGCACCGGGACTTGGGAGACCCAGTACTTC
.,.,14,TRBJ1-4,TRBV27,CASSLRATNEKLFF,TGTGCCAGCAGTTTACGGGCAACTAATGAAAAACTGTTTTTT
.,.,11,TRBJ2-3,TRBV20-1,CSATAGDTQYF,TGCAGTGCTACCGCGGGAGATACGCAGTATTTT
.,.,16,TRBJ1-2,TRBV15,CATSRDGAGRVGGYTF,TGTGCCACCAGCAGAGATGGGGCAGGCCGGGTTGGGGGCTACACCTTC
.,.,14,TRBJ1-2,TRBV25-1,CASSHGSSRGGYTF,TGTGCCAGCAGCCACGGGAGTTCTAGGGGTGGCTACACCTTC
.,TRBD1,18,TRBJ2-1,TRBV9,CASSVDGQGASSYNEQFF,TGTGCCAGCAGCGTAGATGGACAGGGGGCTTCCTCCTACAATGAGCAGTTCTTC
.,.,13,TRBJ2-7,TRBV5-1,CASSLESFYEQYF,TGCGCCAGCAGCTTGGAATCGTTCTACGAGCAGTACTTC
.,TRBD2,14,TRBJ2-3,TRBV6-5,CASSPGRGPDTQYF,TGTGCCAGCAGCCCCGGGAGGGGTCCAGATACGCAGTATTTT
.,TRBD1,14,TRBJ2-3,TRBV20-1,CSASGTGGTDTQYF,TGCAGTGCTAGTGGGACAGGGGGCACAGATACGCAGTATTTT
.,TRBD1,15,TRBJ2-7,TRBV6-5,CASRISTGDGDEQYF,TGTGCCAGCAGAATCTCCACAGGGGATGGGGACGAGCAGTACTTC
.,.,13,TRBJ1-2,TRBV9,CASSVDNRPEYTF,TGTGCCAGCAGCGTAGATAACAGGCCGGAATACACCTTC
.,TRBD1,20,TRBJ2-1,TRBV19,CASSIGGQGMNYRSYNEQFF,TGTGCCAGTAGTATAGGGGGACAGGGGATGAACTATAGGAGCTACAATGAGCAGTTCTTC
.,.,13,TRBJ2-1,TRBV6-2/TRBV6-3,CASSYRADGEQFF,TGTGCCAGCAGTTATCGAGCGGACGGCGAGCAGTTCTTC
.,.,11,TRBJ2-5,TRBV19,CASSISETQYF,TGTGCCAGTAGTATTAGCGAGACCCAGTACTTC
.,TRBD2,12,TRBJ2-3,TRBV11-2,CASRRTGGTQYF,TGTGCCAGCAGACGGACGGGGGGTACGCAGTATTTT
.,.,15,TRBJ2-3,TRBV11-2,CASSPTGVSTDTQYF,TGTGCCAGCAGCCCAACCGGAGTCAGCACAGATACGCAGTATTTT
.,.,12,TRBJ2-7,TRBV7-6,CASSLAAGEQYF,TGTGCCAGCAGCTTAGCAGCGGGCGAGCAGTACTTC
.,TRBD1,17,TRBJ1-2,TRBV5-5,CASSLMIVPDREDGYTF,TGTGCCAGCAGCTTGATGATAGTCCCGGACAGGGAGGATGGCTACACCTTC
.,.,15,TRBJ2-7,TRBV7-2,CASSFSPQLGREQYF,TGTGCCAGCAGCTTTTCCCCTCAATTGGGCCGCGAGCAGTACTTC
.,TRBD2,14,TRBJ2-5,TRBV29-1,CSVEARGVGETQYF,TGCAGCGTTGAGGCCCGGGGGGTGGGCGAGACCCAGTACTTC
.,TRBD1,16,TRBJ2-3,TRBV11-2,CASSHGQGALADTQYF,TGTGCCAGCAGCCACGGACAGGGGGCTTTGGCAGATACGCAGTATTTT
.,.,13,TRBJ1-4,TRBV10-3,CAISESEGEKLFF,TGTGCCATCAGTGAGTCGGAGGGGGAAAAACTGTTTTTT
.,TRBD1,15,TRBJ1-3,TRBV15,CATSSDRGSGNTIYF,TGTGCCACCAGCAGTGACAGGGGTTCCGGAAACACCATATATTTT
.,TRBD1,16,TRBJ1-2,TRBV5-6,CASSLGTGVGSGGYTF,TGTGCCAGCAGCTTGGGGACAGGGGTAGGAAGCGGTGGCTACACCTTC
.,TRBD2,14,TRBJ2-3,TRBV7-2,CASSFKLADHTQYF,TGTGCCAGCAGCTTTAAACTAGCGGACCATACGCAGTATTTT
.,.,15,TRBJ1-4,TRBV7-3,CASSLRGGVGEKLFF,TGTGCCAGCAGCTTACGGGGAGGCGTGGGAGAAAAACTGTTTTTT
.,TRBD2,17,TRBJ2-7,TRBV19,CASSISTARTSRSEQYF,TGTGCCAGTAGTATCTCTACAGCTCGGACTAGCAGAAGCGAGCAGTACTTC
.,TRBD1,16,TRBJ1-1,TRBV5-6,CASRNFGGGEDTEAFF,TGTGCCAGCAGAAACTTCGGAGGGGGCGAAGACACTGAAGCTTTCTTT
.,TRBD1,19,TRBJ2-3,TRBV11-2,CASSWEIETGRSSTDTQYF,TGTGCCAGCAGCTGGGAGATTGAGACAGGGCGGTCTAGCACAGATACGCAGTATTTT
.,.,18,TRBJ1-3,TRBV4-2,CASSQDRGLKTSGNTIYF,TGTGCCAGCAGCCAAGATAGGGGACTGAAGACCTCTGGAAACACCATATATTTT
few,.,14,TRBJ1-1,TRBV10-3,CAIRETPHGTEAFF,TGTGCCATCCGGGAGACCCCCCATGGGACTGAAGCTTTCTTT
.,TRBD2,14,TRBJ2-3,TRBV10-2,CASRTSGSPDTQYF,TGCGCCAGCCGGACTAGCGGGAGTCCAGATACGCAGTATTTT
.,TRBD2,16,TRBJ2-1,TRBV11-2,CASSLWPRGGSNEQFF,TGTGCCAGCAGCCTATGGCCGCGGGGGGGATCGAATGAGCAGTTCTTC
.,.,13,TRBJ2-7,TRBV7-9,CASSSGLPYEQYF,TGTGCCAGCAGCTCGGGATTACCCTACGAGCAGTACTTC
.,.,14,TRBJ2-2,TRBV10-2,CASSPYSHTGELFF,TGCGCCAGCAGTCCTTATTCCCACACCGGGGAGCTGTTTTTT
.,.,11,TRBJ1-1,TRBV2,CASDAGSEAFF,TGTGCCAGTGATGCAGGTTCTGAAGCTTTCTTT
once,.,12,TRBJ2-7,TRBV30,CAWTKQEYEQYF,TGTGCCTGGACTAAACAGGAATACGAGCAGTACTTC
.,TRBD2,17,TRBJ2-7,TRBV6-2/TRBV6-3,CASSSPSGRARGYEQYF,TGTGCCAGCAGTAGCCCTAGCGGGAGGGCCAGGGGCTACGAGCAGTACTTC